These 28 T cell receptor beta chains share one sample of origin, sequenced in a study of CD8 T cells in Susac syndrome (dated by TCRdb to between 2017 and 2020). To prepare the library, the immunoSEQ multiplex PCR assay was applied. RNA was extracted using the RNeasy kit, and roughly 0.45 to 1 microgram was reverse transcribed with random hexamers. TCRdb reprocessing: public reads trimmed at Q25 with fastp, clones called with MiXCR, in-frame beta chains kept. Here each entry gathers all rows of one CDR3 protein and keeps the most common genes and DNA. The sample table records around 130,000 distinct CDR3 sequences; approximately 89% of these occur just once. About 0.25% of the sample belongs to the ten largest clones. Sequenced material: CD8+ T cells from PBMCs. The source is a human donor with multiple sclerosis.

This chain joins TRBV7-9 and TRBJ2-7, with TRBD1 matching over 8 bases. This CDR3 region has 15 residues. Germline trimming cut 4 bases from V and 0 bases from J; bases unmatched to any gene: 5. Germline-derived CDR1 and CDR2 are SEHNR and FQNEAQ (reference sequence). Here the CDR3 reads CASSSDRGSSYEQYF. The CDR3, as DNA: TGTGCCAGCAGCTCCGACAGGGGAAGCTCCTACGAGCAGTACTTC. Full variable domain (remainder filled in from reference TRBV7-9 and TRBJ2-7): DTGVSQNPRHKITKRGQNVTFRCDPISEHNRLYWYRQTLGQGPEFLTYFQNEAQLEKSRLLSDRFSAERPKGSFSTLEIQRTEQGDSAMYLCASSSDRGSSYEQYFGPGTRLTVT.

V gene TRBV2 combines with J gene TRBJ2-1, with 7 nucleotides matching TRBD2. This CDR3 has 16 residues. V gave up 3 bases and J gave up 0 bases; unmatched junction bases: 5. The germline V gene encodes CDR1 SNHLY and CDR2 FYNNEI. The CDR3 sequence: CASSDLGGSSYNEQFF. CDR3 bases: TGTGCCAGCAGTGATCTGGGCGGGAGCTCCTACAATGAGCAGTTCTTC.

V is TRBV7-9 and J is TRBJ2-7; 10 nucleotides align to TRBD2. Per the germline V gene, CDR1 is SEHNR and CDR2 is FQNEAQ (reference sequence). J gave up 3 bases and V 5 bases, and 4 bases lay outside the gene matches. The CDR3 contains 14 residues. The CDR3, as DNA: TGTGCCAGCAGCCTGAGCGGGAGGGTCTACGAGCAGTACTTC. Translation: CASSLSGRVYEQYF.

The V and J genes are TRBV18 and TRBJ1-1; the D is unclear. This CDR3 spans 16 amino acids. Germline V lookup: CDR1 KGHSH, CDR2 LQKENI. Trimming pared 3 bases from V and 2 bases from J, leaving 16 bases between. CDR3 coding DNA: TGTGCCAGCTCACCCCCTCTCCGGGGATTTAACACTGAAGCTTTCTTT. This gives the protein CASSPPLRGFNTEAFF.

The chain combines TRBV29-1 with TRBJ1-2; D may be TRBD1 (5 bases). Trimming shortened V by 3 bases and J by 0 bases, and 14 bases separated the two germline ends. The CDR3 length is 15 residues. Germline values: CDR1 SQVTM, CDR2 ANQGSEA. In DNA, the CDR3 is TGCAGCGTTGATCATGTTTGGGGACCTAACTATGGCTACACCTTC. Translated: CSVDHVWGPNYGYTF.

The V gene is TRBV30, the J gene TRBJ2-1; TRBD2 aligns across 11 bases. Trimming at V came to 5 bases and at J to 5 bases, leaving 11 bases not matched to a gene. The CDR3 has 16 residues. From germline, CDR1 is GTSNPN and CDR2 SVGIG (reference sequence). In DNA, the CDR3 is TGTGCCTGGGCAGGGTTAGCGGGAGGGCTGGACAATGAGCAGTTCTTC. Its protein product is CAWAGLAGGLDNEQFF.

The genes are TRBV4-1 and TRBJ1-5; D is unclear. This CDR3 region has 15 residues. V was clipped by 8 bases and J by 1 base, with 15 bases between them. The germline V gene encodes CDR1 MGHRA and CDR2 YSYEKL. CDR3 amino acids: CASENAIGSNQPQHF. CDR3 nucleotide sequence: TGCGCCAGCGAGAATGCGATAGGGAGCAATCAGCCCCAGCATTTT.

The chain's CDR3 is CASSLTGDNTGELFF. CDR3 DNA sequence: TGTGCCAGTAGTCTGACAGGGGATAACACCGGGGAGCTGTTTTTT. This chain uses TRBV19 with TRBJ2-2, with TRBD1 matching over 8 bases. This CDR3 region has 15 residues. V gave up 5 bases and J gave up 2 bases; unmatched junction bases: 4. CDR1 is LNHDA, CDR2 SQIVND, per germline (reference sequence).

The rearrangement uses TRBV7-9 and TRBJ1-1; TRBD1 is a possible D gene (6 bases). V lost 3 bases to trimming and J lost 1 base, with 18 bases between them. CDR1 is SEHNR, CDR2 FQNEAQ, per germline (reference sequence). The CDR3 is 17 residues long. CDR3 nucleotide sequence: TGTGCCAGCAGCTTGTACTTGGCCGGGACACGGAACACTGAAGCTTTCTTT. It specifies CASSLYLAGTRNTEAFF.

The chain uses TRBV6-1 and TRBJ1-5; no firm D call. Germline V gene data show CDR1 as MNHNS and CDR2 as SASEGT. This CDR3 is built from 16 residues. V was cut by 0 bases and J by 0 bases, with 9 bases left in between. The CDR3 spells CASSEAPGYSNQPQHF. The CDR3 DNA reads TGTGCCAGCAGTGAAGCTCCGGGGTATAGCAATCAGCCCCAGCATTTT.

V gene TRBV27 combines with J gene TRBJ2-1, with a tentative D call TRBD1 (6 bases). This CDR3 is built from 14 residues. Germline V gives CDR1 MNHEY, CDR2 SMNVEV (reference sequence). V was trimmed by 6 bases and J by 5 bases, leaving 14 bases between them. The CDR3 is CASRPTGPNNEQFF. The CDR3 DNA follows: TGTGCCAGCAGGCCGACAGGTCCTAACAATGAGCAGTTCTTC.

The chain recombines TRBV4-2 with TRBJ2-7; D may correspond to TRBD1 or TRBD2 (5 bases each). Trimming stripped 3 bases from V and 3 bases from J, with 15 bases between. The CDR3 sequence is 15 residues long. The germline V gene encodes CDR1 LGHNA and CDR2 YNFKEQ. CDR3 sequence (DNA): TGTGCCAGCAGCCAGGCCCGGGACGGCAGCTACGAGCAGTACTTC. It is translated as CASSQARDGSYEQYF.

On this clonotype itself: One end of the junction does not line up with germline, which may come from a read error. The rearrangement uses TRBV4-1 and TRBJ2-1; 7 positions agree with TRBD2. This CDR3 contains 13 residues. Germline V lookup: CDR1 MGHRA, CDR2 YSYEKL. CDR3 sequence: CASSQGASGPTIF. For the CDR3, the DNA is TGCGCCAGCAGCCAAGGCGCTAGCGGCCCCACTATCTTC.

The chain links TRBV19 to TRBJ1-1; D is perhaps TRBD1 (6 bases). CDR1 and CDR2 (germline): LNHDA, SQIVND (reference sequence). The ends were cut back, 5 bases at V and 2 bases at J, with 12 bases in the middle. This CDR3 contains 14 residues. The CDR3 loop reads CASSVQGTNTEAFF. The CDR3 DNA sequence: TGTGCCAGTAGTGTACAGGGTACCAACACTGAAGCTTTCTTT.

Written as DNA, the CDR3 is TGTGCCAGCACCCTGGGGGGCGACACTGAAGCTTTCTTT. Its protein product is CASTLGGDTEAFF. The chain carries TRBV6-2 or TRBV6-3 and TRBJ1-1, with D maybe TRBD1 (6 bases). The CDR3 has 13 amino acids. The germline CDR1 and CDR2 sequences are MNHEY and SVGEGT. V lost 7 bases and J lost 3, with 12 bases in between.

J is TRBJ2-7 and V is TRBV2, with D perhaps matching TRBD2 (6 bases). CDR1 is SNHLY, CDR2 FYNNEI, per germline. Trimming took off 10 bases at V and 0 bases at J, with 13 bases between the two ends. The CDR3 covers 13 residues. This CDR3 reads CATLSGASYEQYF. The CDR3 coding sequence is TGTGCCACCCTCTCGGGAGCCTCCTACGAGCAGTACTTC.

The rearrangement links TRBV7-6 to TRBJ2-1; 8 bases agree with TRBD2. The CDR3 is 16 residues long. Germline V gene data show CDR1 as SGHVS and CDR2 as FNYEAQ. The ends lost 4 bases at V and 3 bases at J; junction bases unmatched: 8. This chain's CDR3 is CASSSLAGGYYNEQFF. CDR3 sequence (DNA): TGTGCCAGCAGCTCCCTTGCGGGAGGCTACTACAATGAGCAGTTCTTC.

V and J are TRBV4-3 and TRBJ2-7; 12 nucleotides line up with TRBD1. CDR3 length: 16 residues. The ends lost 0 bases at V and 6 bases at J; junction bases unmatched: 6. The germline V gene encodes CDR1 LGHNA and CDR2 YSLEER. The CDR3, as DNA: TGCGCCAGCAGCCAAGAAGCAGGGACAGGGGGCCGCGAGCAGTACTTC. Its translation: CASSQEAGTGGREQYF.

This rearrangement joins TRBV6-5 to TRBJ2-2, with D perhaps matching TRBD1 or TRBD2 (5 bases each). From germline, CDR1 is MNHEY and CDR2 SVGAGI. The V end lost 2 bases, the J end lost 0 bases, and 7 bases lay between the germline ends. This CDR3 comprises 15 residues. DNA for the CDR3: TGTGCCAGCAGTTACGGGGGTCCGAACACCGGGGAGCTGTTTTTT. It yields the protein CASSYGGPNTGELFF.

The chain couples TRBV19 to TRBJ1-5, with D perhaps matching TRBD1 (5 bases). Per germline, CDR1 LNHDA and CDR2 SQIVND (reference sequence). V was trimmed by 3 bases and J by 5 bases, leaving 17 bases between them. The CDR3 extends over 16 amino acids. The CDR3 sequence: CASSIEVLRGDQPQHF. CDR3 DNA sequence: TGTGCCAGTAGTATCGAGGTCCTCAGAGGGGATCAGCCCCAGCATTTT.

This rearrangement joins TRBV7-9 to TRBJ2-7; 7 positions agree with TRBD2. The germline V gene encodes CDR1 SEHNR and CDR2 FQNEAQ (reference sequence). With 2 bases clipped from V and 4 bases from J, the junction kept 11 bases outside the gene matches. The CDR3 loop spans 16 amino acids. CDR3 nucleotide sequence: TGTGCCAGCAGCTTAACGGGGAGGGGTCGGCTTTACGAGCAGTACTTC. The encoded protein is CASSLTGRGRLYEQYF. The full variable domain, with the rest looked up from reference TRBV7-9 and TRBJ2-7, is DTGVSQNPRHKITKRGQNVTFRCDPISEHNRLYWYRQTLGQGPEFLTYFQNEAQLEKSRLLSDRFSAERPKGSFSTLEIQRTEQGDSAMYLCASSLTGRGRLYEQYFGPGTRLTVT.

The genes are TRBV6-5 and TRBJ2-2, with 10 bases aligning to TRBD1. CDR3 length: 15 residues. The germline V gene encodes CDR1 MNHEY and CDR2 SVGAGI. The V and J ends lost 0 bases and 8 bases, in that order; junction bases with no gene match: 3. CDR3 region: CASSYSGTGEGELFF. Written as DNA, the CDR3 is TGTGCCAGCAGTTACTCCGGGACAGGGGAGGGGGAGCTGTTTTTT.

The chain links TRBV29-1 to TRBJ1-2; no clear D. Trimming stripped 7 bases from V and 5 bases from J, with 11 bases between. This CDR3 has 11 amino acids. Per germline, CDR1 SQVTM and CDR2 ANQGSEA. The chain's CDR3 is CSEKNLYGYTF. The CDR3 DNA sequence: TGCAGCGAGAAGAATCTTTATGGCTACACCTTC.

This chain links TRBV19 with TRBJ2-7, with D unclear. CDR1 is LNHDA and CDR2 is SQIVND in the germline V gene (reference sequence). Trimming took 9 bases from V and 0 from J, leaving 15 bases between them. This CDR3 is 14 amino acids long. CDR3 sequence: CASAPDGDSYEQYF. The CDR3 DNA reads TGTGCCAGCGCCCCCGATGGCGACTCCTACGAGCAGTACTTC. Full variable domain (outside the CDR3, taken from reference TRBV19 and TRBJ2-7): DGGITQSPKYLFRKEGQNVTLSCEQNLNHDAMYWYRQDPGQGLRLIYYSQIVNDFQKGDIAEGYSVSREKKESFPLTVTSAQKNPTAFYLCASAPDGDSYEQYFGPGTRLTVT.

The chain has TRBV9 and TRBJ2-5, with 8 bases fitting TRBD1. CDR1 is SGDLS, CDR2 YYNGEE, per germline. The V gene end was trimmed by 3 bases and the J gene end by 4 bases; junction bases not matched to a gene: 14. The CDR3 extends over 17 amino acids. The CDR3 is CASSASLGQGSLETQYF. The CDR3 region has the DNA TGTGCCAGCAGCGCTTCCCTCGGACAGGGTAGTTTAGAGACCCAGTACTTC.

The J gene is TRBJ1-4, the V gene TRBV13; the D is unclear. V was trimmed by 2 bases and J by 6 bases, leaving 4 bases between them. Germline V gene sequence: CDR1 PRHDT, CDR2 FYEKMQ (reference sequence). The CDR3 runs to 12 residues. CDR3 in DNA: TGTGCCAGCAGCTTATCGGATGAAAAACTGTTTTTT. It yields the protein CASSLSDEKLFF.

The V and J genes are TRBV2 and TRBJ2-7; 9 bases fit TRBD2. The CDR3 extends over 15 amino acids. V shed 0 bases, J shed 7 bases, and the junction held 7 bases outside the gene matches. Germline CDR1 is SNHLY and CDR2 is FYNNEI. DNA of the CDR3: TGTGCCAGCAGTGAAGCTGGGACTAGCAGGAGGGAGCAGTACTTC. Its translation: CASSEAGTSRREQYF.

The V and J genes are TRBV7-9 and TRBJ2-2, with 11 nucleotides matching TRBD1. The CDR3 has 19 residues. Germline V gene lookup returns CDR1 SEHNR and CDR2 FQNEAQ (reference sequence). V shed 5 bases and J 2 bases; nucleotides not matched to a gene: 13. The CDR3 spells CASSTTWTGGVVNTGELFF. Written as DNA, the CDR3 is TGTGCCAGCAGCACAACATGGACAGGGGGCGTTGTTAACACCGGGGAGCTGTTTTTT.